Given below is one T cell receptor beta chain in context. Clones were sequenced by immunoSEQ multiplex PCR, and TCRdb holds only the in-frame ones, with some missing. Among 110,000 or so clones listed, 89% were seen once. This specimen comes from a study of T cell responses to AZD1222 COVID-19 vaccine. The length of the CDR3 is 17 residues. Trimming took 5 bases from V and 0 from J; bases not matched to a gene: 9. CDR1 MNHNY and CDR2 SVGAGI come from the germline V gene (reference sequence). This TCR was sampled from an adult who received the AZD1222 COVID-19 vaccine. V is TRBV6-6 and J is TRBJ2-2, with 7 bases aligning to TRBD1. Sequenced material: peripheral blood, taken 28 days after the second AZD1222 dose. The CDR3 DNA sequence: TGTGCCAGCAGTCAGAACTCCGGGACAGCGAACACCGGGGAGCTGTTTTTT. Translating it yields CASSQNSGTANTGELFF.